The 17 T cell receptor beta chains below were found in one sample sequenced in a study of blood T cell repertoires in COVID-19. Some clones are missing from TCRdb's copy, which holds only in-frame ones; the method was immunoSEQ multiplex PCR. The data show approximately 150,000 clones, about 86% seen once. The sample was peripheral blood. These receptors were obtained from a woman in her 70s who had recovered from COVID-19.

The V call is TRBV11-3, the J call TRBJ2-3, with 13 positions matching TRBD2. The CDR3 is 16 residues long. Germline-derived CDR1 and CDR2 are SGHNT and YENEEA. The ends lost 5 bases at V and 4 bases at J; junction bases unmatched: 6. This CDR3 is CASSQRLAGGSDTQYF. CDR3 DNA sequence: TGTGCCAGCAGCCAGCGACTAGCGGGGGGCTCAGATACGCAGTATTTT. Drawing the rest from reference TRBV11-3 and TRBJ2-3, the complete variable domain is EAGVVQSPRYKIIEKKQPVAFWCNPISGHNTLYWYLQNLGQGPELLIRYENEEAVDDSQLPKDRFSAERLKGVDSTLKIQPAELGDSAVYLCASSQRLAGGSDTQYFGPGTRLTVL.

The chain recombines TRBV5-1 with TRBJ1-3; no clear D gene. V lost 4 bases and J 4 bases, leaving 12 bases between the germline ends. CDR3 size: 14 residues. The germline CDR1 and CDR2 sequences are SGHRS and YFSETQ. CDR3 bases: TGCGCCAGCAGCGTTACCGGGATCGGAAACACCATATATTTT. Protein product: CASSVTGIGNTIYF.

The rearrangement links TRBV15 to TRBJ2-5; 7 nucleotides match TRBD2. The CDR3 is made up of 13 amino acids. V shed 5 bases and J 5 bases; nucleotides not matched to a gene: 5. The V gene's germline CDR1 is LNHNV and CDR2 YYDKDF (reference sequence). CDR3 sequence reads: CATSRMGGETQYF. CDR3 coding DNA: TGTGCCACCAGCCGAATGGGGGGGGAGACCCAGTACTTC.

V gene TRBV5-6 combines with J gene TRBJ2-3, with a tentative D call TRBD2 (6 bases). Looked up from germline, CDR1 is SGHDT and CDR2 is YYEEEE. This CDR3 has 15 amino acids. Trimming removed 4 bases from V and 2 bases from J, with 14 bases in between. The CDR3 DNA sequence: TGTGCCAGCAGCCGACCGGAGGGGAACACAGATACGCAGTATTTT. Translated: CASSRPEGNTDTQYF.

The chain joins TRBV30 to TRBJ2-5, with 8 bases matching TRBD2. The CDR3 contains 17 residues. V gave up 4 bases and J gave up 4 bases; unmatched junction bases: 17. CDR1 and CDR2 (germline): GTSNPN, SVGIG (reference sequence). In DNA form, the CDR3 reads TGTGCCTGGACCCCAGCGGGGGCAGGGCTGTGGGGAGAGACCCAGTACTTC. Translating it yields CAWTPAGAGLWGETQYF.

The V and J genes are TRBV5-1 and TRBJ2-3, with 8 bases fitting TRBD2. In germline, CDR1 is SGHRS, CDR2 YFSETQ. The CDR3 is 14 amino acids. J was trimmed by 6 bases and V by 6 bases; bases with no gene match: 9. Here the CDR3 DNA reads TGCGCCAGCATAGGCAGCGGGGGCCGGGATACGCAGTATTTT. Residues: CASIGSGGRDTQYF. Looking up the rest from reference TRBV5-1 and TRBJ2-3 gives the full variable domain: KAGVTQTPRYLIKTRGQQVTLSCSPISGHRSVSWYQQTPGQGLQFLFEYFSETQRNKGNFPGRFSGRQFSNSRSEMNVSTLELGDSALYLCASIGSGGRDTQYFGPGTRLTVL.

This clone was detected once. The rearrangement links TRBV24-1 to TRBJ2-7; D possibly corresponds to TRBD2 (6 bases). Germline V gene lookup returns CDR1 KGHDR and CDR2 SFDVKD. The CDR3 is 13 residues long. V lost 7 bases, J lost 6 bases, and 15 bases lay in between. The CDR3 reads CATRDGLGGEQYF. The CDR3, as DNA: TGTGCCACCAGGGACGGACTCGGGGGCGAGCAGTACTTC.

V usage is TRBV6-5 and J usage is TRBJ1-5; 8 nucleotides align to TRBD1. The germline gives CDR1 MNHEY, CDR2 SVGAGI. Losses at the gene ends were 6 bases for V and 5 bases for J; bases not matched to a gene: 9. The CDR3 has 15 residues. The chain's CDR3 is CASRALHRGDQPQHF. DNA of the CDR3: TGTGCCAGCAGGGCCCTGCACAGGGGGGATCAGCCCCAGCATTTT.

The rearrangement joins TRBV28 to TRBJ1-2; possibly TRBD1 for D (6 bases). The CDR3 spans 14 residues. Trimming removed 10 bases at V and 7 bases at J, with 22 bases between. CDR1 and CDR2 (germline): MDHEN, SYDVKM. CDR3 sequence: CATRRGAGGGGYTF. CDR3 in DNA: TGTGCCACCCGGAGGGGGGCCGGCGGGGGTGGCTACACCTTC.

The rearrangement joins TRBV10-3 to TRBJ2-4; perhaps TRBD2 as D (7 bases). Germline V gene lookup returns CDR1 ENHRY and CDR2 SYGVKD. The CDR3 has 14 residues. Trimming left V 3 bases short and J 9 bases short, with 15 bases between. The CDR3 here is CAISDGRGGGIQYF. For the CDR3, the DNA is TGTGCCATCAGTGACGGCAGGGGAGGGGGCATTCAGTACTTC.

This clone was observed once. This chain joins TRBV5-4 and TRBJ2-3; 15 bases are shared with TRBD2. The CDR3 has 17 residues. Germline V gene data show CDR1 as SGHNT and CDR2 as YYREEE (reference sequence). V was clipped by 4 bases and J by 3 bases; unmatched bases: 6. The CDR3 protein is CASSPPGTSGGTDTQYF. DNA of the CDR3: TGTGCCAGCAGCCCCCCCGGGACTAGCGGGGGGACAGATACGCAGTATTTT.

This CDR3 reads CASSYGGGNDQPQHF. CDR3 sequence (DNA): TGTGCCAGCAGTTACGGGGGAGGGAACGATCAGCCCCAGCATTTT. The chain combines TRBV6-6 with TRBJ1-5, with D possibly TRBD1 on 5 matching bases. There are 15 residues in the CDR3. Germline V gene lookup returns CDR1 MNHNY and CDR2 SVGAGI (reference sequence). Trimming shortened V by 2 bases and J by 5 bases, and 13 bases separated the two germline ends.

The chain is built from TRBV3-1 (or the pseudogene TRBV3-2) and TRBJ1-2; no clear D gene. Germline assignment: CDR1 LGHDT and CDR2 YNNKEL (reference sequence). Trimming shortened V by 4 bases and J by 0 bases, and 18 bases separated the two germline ends. The CDR3 contains 17 residues. The CDR3 DNA is TGTGCCAGCAGCCCGCGGGTCCTACCCACTTCTAACTATGGCTACACCTTC. Encoded protein: CASSPRVLPTSNYGYTF.

The chain has TRBV7-9 and TRBJ2-2; TRBD2 aligns across 9 bases. Per the germline V gene, CDR1 is SEHNR and CDR2 is FQNEAQ (reference sequence). This CDR3 has 15 residues. The V segment lost 6 bases and the J segment 7 bases; nucleotides outside the gene matches: 9. The CDR3 sequence: CASRVPGLANGELFF. Written as DNA, the CDR3 is TGTGCCAGCAGGGTACCGGGACTAGCCAACGGGGAGCTGTTTTTT.

The chain has TRBV5-4 and TRBJ1-2, with D unresolved. The CDR3 length is 14 residues. V was clipped by 4 bases and J by 5 bases, with 15 bases between them. The germline V gene has CDR1 SGHNT and CDR2 YYREEE (reference sequence). The DNA for the CDR3 is TGTGCCAGCAGCCCGGACGGACGGGGATATGGCTACACCTTC. As protein: CASSPDGRGYGYTF.

The chain has TRBV6-6 and TRBJ1-5; TRBD1 is a possible D gene (6 bases). The germline gives CDR1 MNHNY, CDR2 SVGAGI (reference sequence). V lost 6 bases and J lost 5, with 11 bases in between. The CDR3 loop spans 13 amino acids. CDR3 bases: TGTGCCAGCAGGCGACAGGAGGATCAGCCCCAGCATTTT. It encodes CASRRQEDQPQHF.

The rearrangement uses TRBV9 and TRBJ2-7; TRBD1 matches at 9 bases. Germline assignment: CDR1 SGDLS and CDR2 YYNGEE. J lost 7 bases, V lost 3 bases, and 14 bases had no gene match. This CDR3 has 16 residues. The CDR3 sequence is CASSAQPGQGFGEQYF. CDR3 DNA sequence: TGTGCCAGCAGCGCCCAACCGGGACAGGGTTTTGGAGAGCAGTACTTC.